The 15 T cell receptor beta chains reported below all come from one sample, sequenced in a study of blood T cells in healthy people across ages. Combining a sample-barcoded 5' primer with a J-beta primer mix, a second PCR ran for about 7 to 11 cycles. TCRdb reanalysed the 5' RACE reads using MiXCR and keeps one entry per CDR3 protein. The sample includes hundreds of thousands of distinct CDR3 sequences, about 34% of them seen just once. Sample: blood. These receptors originate from a woman aged 80 or older in good health.

Many counts were recorded for this clonotype. The rearrangement uses TRBV7-3 and TRBJ2-1; tentatively, D is TRBD1 or TRBD2 (7 bases each). The CDR3 loop spans 15 amino acids. Germline lookup yields CDR1 SGHTA and CDR2 FQGTGA. V gave up 5 bases and J gave up 6 bases, with 17 bases separating them. The CDR3 sequence: CASSSGTAGGNEQFF. The CDR3 coding sequence is TGTGCCAGCAGCAGCGGGACAGCCGGGGGCAATGAGCAGTTCTTC.

This chain joins TRBV25-1 and TRBJ2-7, with D hard to call. Germline-derived CDR1 and CDR2 are MGHDK and SYGVNS. This CDR3 has 12 residues. Trimming stripped 3 bases from V and 5 bases from J, with 8 bases between. The CDR3 DNA sequence: TGTGCCAGCAGTGACCTTTCCCACGAGCAGTACTTC. Protein: CASSDLSHEQYF.

A remark on this clonotype: This may stem from a read error, because a much larger clone lies one nucleotide away. In DNA, the CDR3 is TGCGTCAGCAGATTGGGTTCCTACAATGAGCAGTTCTTC. Amino acids: CVSRLGSYNEQFF. The chain joins TRBV5-1 to TRBJ2-1, with D hard to call. Germline loops: CDR1 SGHRS, CDR2 YFSETQ. The CDR3 has 13 amino acids.

The J gene is TRBJ2-2, the V gene TRBV11-2, with 14 bases that match TRBD2. This CDR3 has 18 residues. Germline CDR1 is SGHAT and CDR2 is FQNNGV. Losses at the gene ends were 2 bases for V and 7 bases for J; bases not matched to a gene: 9. The CDR3 DNA reads as TGTGCCAGCAGCTTACCTCGACTAGCGGGGGGGCAAAGCGGGGAGCTGTTTTTT. It is translated as CASSLPRLAGGQSGELFF.

This clonotype came up once. A much larger clone is a single base away; this may be a read error. The chain links TRBV7-6 to TRBJ2-1, with TRBD1 matching over 7 bases. The CDR3 loop spans 18 amino acids. Germline CDR1 reads SGHVS; CDR2 reads FNYEAQ. V lost 1 base and J lost 0; bases outside the gene matches: 9. The CDR3 spells CASSLVAPTGLSYNEQFF. For the CDR3, the DNA is TGTGCCAGCAGCTTAGTGGCGCCGACAGGGCTCTCCTACAATGAGCAGTTCTTC.

This clonotype was detected ten times or more. This sequence joins TRBV5-1 and TRBJ2-5, with 7 bases that match TRBD1. This CDR3 region has 16 residues. The germline gives CDR1 SGHRS, CDR2 YFSETQ. J lost 5 bases, V lost 0 bases, and 10 bases had no gene match. The CDR3 spells CASSLEGTVGLETQYF. The CDR3 DNA reads TGCGCCAGCAGCTTGGAGGGGACAGTAGGTCTGGAGACCCAGTACTTC.

This clonotype was seen ten or more times. The V gene is TRBV20-1, the J gene TRBJ2-5; 8 bases agree with TRBD1. There are 15 residues in the CDR3. Germline CDR1 and CDR2: DFQATT and SNEGSKA (reference sequence). After removal of 3 bases from V and 5 bases from J, the junction contained 11 bases not matched to a gene. The CDR3 DNA is TGCAGTGCTAGGCCTAACCAGGGGGCAGGGGAGACCCAGTACTTC. It is translated as CSARPNQGAGETQYF.

This clonotype was counted a few times. The chain links TRBV2 to TRBJ1-1, with D tentatively TRBD1 (6 bases). This CDR3 spans 14 amino acids. Trimming pared 7 bases from V and 7 bases from J, leaving 19 bases between. CDR1 SNHLY and CDR2 FYNNEI come from the germline V gene. The CDR3 DNA reads as TGTGCCAGCAACCCTGATAGGGGGATTTTTGAAGCTTTCTTT. It is translated as CASNPDRGIFEAFF.

J is TRBJ2-7 and V is TRBV7-2; 13 bases are shared with TRBD2. Trimming took 5 bases from V and 8 from J; bases not matched to a gene: 12. In germline, CDR1 is SGHTA, CDR2 FQGNSA. The CDR3 runs to 16 residues. The CDR3 here is CASSARTSGGGVKQYF. CDR3 nucleotide sequence: TGTGCCAGCAGCGCCCGGACTAGCGGGGGTGGTGTAAAGCAGTACTTC. The whole variable domain, filled in from reference TRBV7-2 and TRBJ2-7, reads GAGVSQSPSNKVTEKGKDVELRCDPISGHTALYWYRQSLGQGLEFLIYFQGNSAPDKSGLPSDRFSAERTGGSVSTLTIQRTQQEDSAVYLCASSARTSGGGVKQYFGPGTRLTVT.

This clonotype was seen a single time. This may arise from a read error, as a much more abundant clone is one base away. J is TRBJ2-7 and V is TRBV6-1; a weak D match, TRBD2 (6 bases). There are 12 residues in the CDR3. Germline values: CDR1 MNHNS, CDR2 SASEGT. V dropped 5 bases and J dropped 3 bases, with 8 bases sitting between them. The DNA of the CDR3 is TGTGCCAGCAGTCGGGGGTTCTACGAGCAGTACTTC. It yields the protein CASSRGFYEQYF.

This clonotype was observed a few times. A much larger clone differs by one base, so this may be a read error. This sequence joins TRBV11-3 and TRBJ2-5; 16 bases agree with TRBD2. CDR1 is SGHNT and CDR2 is YENEEA in the germline V gene. V dropped 5 bases and J dropped 11; count of bases not matched to a gene: 11. CDR3 length: 16 residues. CDR3: CASSPGLAGGFNEQYF. The CDR3 DNA reads TGTGCCAGCAGCCCGGGACTAGCGGGGGGGTTCAATGAGCAGTACTTC.

Concerning this clonotype: It may be a read error: a sequence one base away is much more abundant. The gene calls are TRBV28 and TRBJ2-1, with no clear D. The DNA end is more similar to TRBJ2-7, so the J call may be wrong. The CDR3 sequence is 14 residues long. CDR1 and CDR2 (germline): MDHEN, SYDVKM. The chain's CDR3 is CASSPSVGYNEQYF. CDR3 nucleotides: TGTGCCAGCAGCCCCTCAGTTGGATACAATGAGCAGTACTTC.

This clonotype was counted ten times or more. This chain uses TRBV14 with TRBJ2-7; maybe TRBD2 (6 bases). The CDR3 length is 13 residues. CDR1 and CDR2 (germline): SGHDN, FVKESK. Trimming stripped 6 bases from V and 3 bases from J, with 12 bases between. CDR3 amino acids: CASRSGGNYEQYF. CDR3 bases: TGTGCCAGCAGATCTGGAGGGAACTACGAGCAGTACTTC.

This clonotype was seen many times. The chain's CDR3 is CASSRDSFTDNEQFF. CDR3 in DNA: TGTGCCAGCAGCCGGGACTCTTTTACCGACAATGAGCAGTTCTTC. V gene TRBV4-2 combines with J gene TRBJ2-1; possible D gene TRBD2, 6 bases. This CDR3 is built from 15 residues. Deletions cut 4 bases from V and 5 bases from J, with 15 bases between. Germline CDR1 reads LGHNA; CDR2 reads YNFKEQ.

In its sample, this clonotype was seen a few times. A much larger clone is a single base away; this may be a read error. This chain links TRBV29-1 with TRBJ2-1; 11 bases line up with TRBD2. The CDR3 runs 15 residues. J was trimmed by 5 bases and V by 6 bases; bases with no gene match: 9. Looked up from germline, CDR1 is SQVTM and CDR2 is ANQGSEA. CDR3 nucleotides: TGCAGCGTCAATCCTAGCGGGGGGTGGAACAATGAGCAGTTCTTC. Translating it yields CSVNPSGGWNNEQFF.